This T cell receptor beta chain was recovered during a study of OX40 agonist ivuxolimab in advanced cancers. The overall study: Checkpoint inhibitors had been given previously to around 38% of patients. Study results and limitations: Certain nonresponders likewise exhibited a low normalized T-cell clonal expansion.

In the case of this clone: The target antigen is unknown.

Clones were sequenced by immunoSEQ multiplex PCR, and TCRdb holds only the in-frame ones, with some missing. The data contain tens of thousands of clones, 85% of them singletons. Germline CDR1 and CDR2: MNHNS and SASEGT. The CDR3 has 15 amino acids. The ends lost 9 bases at V and 3 bases at J; junction bases unmatched: 8. Exclusion applied to patients with autoimmune disease history or systemic immunosuppression. The V gene is TRBV6-1, the J gene TRBJ2-1, with 10 bases fitting TRBD2. The receptor was isolated from an adult with an advanced solid tumor such as melanoma, head and neck, liver or kidney cancer. The sequenced sample was CD4+ or CD8+ T cells sorted from blood, obtained in a trial of the OX40 agonist ivuxolimab. CDR3 protein: CASQGAGGLYNEQFF. CDR3 nucleotides: TGTGCCAGTCAAGGAGCGGGAGGGCTCTACAATGAGCAGTTCTTC.